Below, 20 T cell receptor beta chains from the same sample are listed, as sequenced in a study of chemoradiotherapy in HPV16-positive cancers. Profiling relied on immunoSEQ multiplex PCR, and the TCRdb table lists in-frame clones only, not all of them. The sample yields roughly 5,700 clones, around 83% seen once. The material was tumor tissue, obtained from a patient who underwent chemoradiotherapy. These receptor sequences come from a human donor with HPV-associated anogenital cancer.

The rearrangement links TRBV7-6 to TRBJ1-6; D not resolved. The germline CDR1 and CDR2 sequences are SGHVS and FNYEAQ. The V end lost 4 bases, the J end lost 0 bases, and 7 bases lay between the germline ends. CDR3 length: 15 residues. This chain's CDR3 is CASSSKSSYNSPLHF. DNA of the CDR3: TGTGCCAGCAGCTCTAAGAGCTCCTATAATTCACCCCTCCACTTT.

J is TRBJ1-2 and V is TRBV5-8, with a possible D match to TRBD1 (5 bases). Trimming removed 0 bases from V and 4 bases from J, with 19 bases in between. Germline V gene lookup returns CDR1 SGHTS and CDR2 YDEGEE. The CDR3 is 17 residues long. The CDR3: CASSLAVGKGPRYGYTF. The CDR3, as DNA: TGTGCCAGCAGCTTGGCTGTGGGGAAGGGGCCTCGCTATGGCTACACCTTC.

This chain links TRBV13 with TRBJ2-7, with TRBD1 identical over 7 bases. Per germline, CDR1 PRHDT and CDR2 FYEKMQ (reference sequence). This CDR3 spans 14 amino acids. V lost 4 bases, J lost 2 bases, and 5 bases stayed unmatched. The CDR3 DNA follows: TGTGCCAGCAGCTCCGATCAGGGGGCCTACGAGCAGTACTTC. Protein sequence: CASSSDQGAYEQYF.

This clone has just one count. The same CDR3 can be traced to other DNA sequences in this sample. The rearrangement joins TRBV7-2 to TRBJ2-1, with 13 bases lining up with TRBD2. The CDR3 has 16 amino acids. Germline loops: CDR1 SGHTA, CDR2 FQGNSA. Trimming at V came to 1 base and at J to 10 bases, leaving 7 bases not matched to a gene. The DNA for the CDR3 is TGTGCCAGCAGCTTAGGGGGACTAGCGGGGCGGGGGGAGCAGTTCTTC. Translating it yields CASSLGGLAGRGEQFF.

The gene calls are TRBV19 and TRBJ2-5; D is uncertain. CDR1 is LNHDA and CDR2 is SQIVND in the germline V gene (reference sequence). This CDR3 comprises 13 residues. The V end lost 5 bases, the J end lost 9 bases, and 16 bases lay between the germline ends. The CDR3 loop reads CASSSSHTLSQYF. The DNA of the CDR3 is TGTGCCAGTAGTTCTTCCCATACTCTCTCCCAGTACTTC.

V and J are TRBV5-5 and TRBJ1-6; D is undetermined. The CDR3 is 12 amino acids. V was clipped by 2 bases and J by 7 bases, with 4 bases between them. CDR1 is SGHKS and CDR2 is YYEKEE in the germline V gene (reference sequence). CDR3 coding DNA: TGTGCCAGCAGCTTAGGGAATTCACCCCTCCACTTT. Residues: CASSLGNSPLHF.

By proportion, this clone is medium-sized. CDR3 in amino acids: CASSQVVGGVTEAFF. DNA for the CDR3: TGTGCCAGCAGCCAAGTCGTAGGGGGCGTAACTGAAGCTTTCTTT. This chain links TRBV4-2 with TRBJ1-1, with 7 bases identical to TRBD1. J gave up 5 bases and V 1 base, and 7 bases lay outside the gene matches. CDR1 is LGHNA, CDR2 YNFKEQ, per germline. There are 15 residues in the CDR3.

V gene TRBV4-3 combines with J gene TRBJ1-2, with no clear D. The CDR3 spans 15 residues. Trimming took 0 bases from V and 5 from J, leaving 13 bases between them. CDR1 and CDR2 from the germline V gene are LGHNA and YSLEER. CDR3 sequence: CASSQDSTDLYGYTF. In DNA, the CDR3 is TGCGCCAGCAGCCAAGATAGCACAGACCTATATGGCTACACCTTC.

This CDR3 is CASSLWGGKYEQYF. CDR3 nucleotides: TGTGCCAGCAGCTTATGGGGGGGCAAATACGAGCAGTACTTC. The rearrangement uses TRBV7-2 and TRBJ2-7, with a possible D match to TRBD2 (7 bases). V shed 2 bases and J shed 4 bases, with 12 bases lying between them. CDR3 length equals 14 residues. CDR1 and CDR2 (germline): SGHTA, FQGNSA.

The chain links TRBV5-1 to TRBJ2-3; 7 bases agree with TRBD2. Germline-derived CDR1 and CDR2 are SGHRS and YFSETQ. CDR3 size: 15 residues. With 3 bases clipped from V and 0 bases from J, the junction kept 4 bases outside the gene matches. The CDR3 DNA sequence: TGCGCCAGCAGCTCCGGGGGGACTAGCACAGATACGCAGTATTTT. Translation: CASSSGGTSTDTQYF.

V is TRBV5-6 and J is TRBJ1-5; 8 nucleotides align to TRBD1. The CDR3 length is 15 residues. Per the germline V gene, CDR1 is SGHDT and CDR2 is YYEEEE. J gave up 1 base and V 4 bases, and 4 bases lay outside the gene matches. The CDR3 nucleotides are TGTGCCAGCAGCCGAGACAGGGGAAGCAATCAGCCCCAGCATTTT. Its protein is CASSRDRGSNQPQHF. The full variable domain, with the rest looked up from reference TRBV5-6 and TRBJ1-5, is DAGVTQSPTHLIKTRGQQVTLRCSPKSGHDTVSWYQQALGQGPQFIFQYYEEEERQRGNFPDRFSGHQFPNYSSELNVNALLLGDSALYLCASSRDRGSNQPQHFGDGTRLSIL.

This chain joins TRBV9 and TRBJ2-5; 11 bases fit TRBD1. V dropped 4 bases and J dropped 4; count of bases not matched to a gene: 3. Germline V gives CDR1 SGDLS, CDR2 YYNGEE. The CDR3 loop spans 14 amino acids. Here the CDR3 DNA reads TGTGCCAGCAGCCTCGGACAGGGGGCAGAGACCCAGTACTTC. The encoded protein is CASSLGQGAETQYF.

The CDR3 loop is CASSLTIHNEQFF. CDR3 DNA: TGTGCCAGCAGCTTAACTATCCACAATGAGCAGTTCTTC. This sequence joins TRBV7-3 and TRBJ2-1, with D uncertain. Germline CDR1 is SGHTA and CDR2 is FQGTGA. V was pared by 0 bases and J by 5 bases, with 5 bases between. The CDR3 length is 13 residues.

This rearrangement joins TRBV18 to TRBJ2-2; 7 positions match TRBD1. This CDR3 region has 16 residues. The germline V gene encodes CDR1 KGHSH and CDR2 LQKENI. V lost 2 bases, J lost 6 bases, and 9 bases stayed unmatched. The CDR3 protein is CASSPRQGTGPGELFF. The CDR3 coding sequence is TGTGCCAGCTCACCAAGACAGGGTACGGGTCCCGGGGAGCTGTTTTTT.

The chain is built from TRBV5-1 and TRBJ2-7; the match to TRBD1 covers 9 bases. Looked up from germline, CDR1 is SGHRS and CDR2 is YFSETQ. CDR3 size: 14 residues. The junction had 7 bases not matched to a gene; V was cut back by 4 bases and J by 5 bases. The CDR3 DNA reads TGCGCCAGCAGCCAACAGGGGGCGCGTCACGAGCAGTACTTC. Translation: CASSQQGARHEQYF.

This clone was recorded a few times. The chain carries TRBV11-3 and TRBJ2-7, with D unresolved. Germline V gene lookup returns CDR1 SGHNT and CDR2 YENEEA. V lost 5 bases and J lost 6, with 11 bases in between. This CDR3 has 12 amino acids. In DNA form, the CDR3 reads TGTGCCAGCAGCCAACAGTCGGGCGAGCAGTACTTC. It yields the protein CASSQQSGEQYF. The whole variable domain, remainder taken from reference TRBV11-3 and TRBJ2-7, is EAGVVQSPRYKIIEKKQPVAFWCNPISGHNTLYWYLQNLGQGPELLIRYENEEAVDDSQLPKDRFSAERLKGVDSTLKIQPAELGDSAVYLCASSQQSGEQYFGPGTRLTVT.

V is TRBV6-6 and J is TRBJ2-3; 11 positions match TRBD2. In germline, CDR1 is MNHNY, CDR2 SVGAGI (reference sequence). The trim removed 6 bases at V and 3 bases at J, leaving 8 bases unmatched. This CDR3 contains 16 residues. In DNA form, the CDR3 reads TGTGCCAGCAGCATCCCTAGCGGGGGGATGACAGATACGCAGTATTTT. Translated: CASSIPSGGMTDTQYF.

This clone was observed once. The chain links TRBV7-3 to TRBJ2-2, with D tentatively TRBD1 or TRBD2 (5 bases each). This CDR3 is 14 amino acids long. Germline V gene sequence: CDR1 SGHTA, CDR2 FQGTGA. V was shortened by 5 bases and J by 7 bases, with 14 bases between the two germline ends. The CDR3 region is CASSPGTVGGELFF. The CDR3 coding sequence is TGTGCCAGCAGCCCCGGGACCGTCGGCGGGGAGCTGTTTTTT.

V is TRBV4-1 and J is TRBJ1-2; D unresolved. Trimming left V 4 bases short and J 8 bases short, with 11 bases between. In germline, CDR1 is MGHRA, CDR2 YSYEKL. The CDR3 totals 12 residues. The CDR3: CASSPKVGGYTF. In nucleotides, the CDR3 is TGCGCCAGCAGCCCGAAGGTTGGAGGCTACACCTTC.

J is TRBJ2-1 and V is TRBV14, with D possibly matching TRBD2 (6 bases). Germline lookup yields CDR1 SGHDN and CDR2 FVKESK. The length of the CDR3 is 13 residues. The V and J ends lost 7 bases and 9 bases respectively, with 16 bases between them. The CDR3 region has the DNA TGTGCCAGCACTGGCGGGGCTAACGGTGAGCAGTTCTTC. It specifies CASTGGANGEQFF.